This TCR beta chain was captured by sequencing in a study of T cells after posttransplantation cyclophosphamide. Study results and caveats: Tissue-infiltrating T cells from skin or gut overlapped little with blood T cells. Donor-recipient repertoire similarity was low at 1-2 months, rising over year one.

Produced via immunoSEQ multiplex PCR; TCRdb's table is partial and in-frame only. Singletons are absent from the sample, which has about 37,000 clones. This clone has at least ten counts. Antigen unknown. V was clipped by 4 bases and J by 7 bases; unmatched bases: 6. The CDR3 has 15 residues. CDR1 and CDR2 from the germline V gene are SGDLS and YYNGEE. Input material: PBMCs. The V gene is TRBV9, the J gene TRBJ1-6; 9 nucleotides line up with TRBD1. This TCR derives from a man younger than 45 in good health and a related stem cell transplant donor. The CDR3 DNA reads TGTGCCAGCAGCACGTCCGGGACAGGGAATTCACCCCTCCACTTT. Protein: CASSTSGTGNSPLHF.